This T cell receptor (beta chain) was identified in a study of blood T cell repertoires in COVID-19. Across the study: Material from acute and convalescent COVID-19 was sourced from the United States, Italy and Spain. Sources were T cells, B-cell-depleted T cells, or PBMCs; the material itself was cDNA or gDNA.

The CDR3 contains 16 residues. Germline lookup yields CDR1 SNHLY and CDR2 FYNNEI. V was trimmed by 3 bases and J by 1 base, leaving 13 bases between them. Method: immunoSEQ multiplex PCR; TCRdb's copy keeps in-frame clones and lacks some. The repertoire includes about 150,000 clones, 70% to 90% of them detected once, and roughly 7% sits in the top ten. Sequencing was performed on peripheral blood. The receptor's source is a man aged 50 to 59 with active or convalescent COVID-19. The rearrangement uses TRBV2 and TRBJ1-5; a weak D match, TRBD1 (5 bases). In nucleotides, the CDR3 is TGTGCCAGCAGTGAGGGCACCCCAGGGAGCAATCAGCCCCAGCATTTT. This encodes CASSEGTPGSNQPQHF.